This is a list of T cell receptor beta chains from one sample in a study of cytomegalovirus exposure and HLA in healthy donors. The table came from immunoSEQ multiplex PCR; TCRdb's copy has only in-frame clones and leaves some out. The repertoire holds almost 75,000 clones, 70% to 90% seen once, with around 3% in the top ten. Material for sequencing was PBMCs. The receptors stem from a man younger than 40 in good health and CMV-seronegative. Both conserved end residues are part of each CDR3. The order of the fields is V gene, clone size, D gene, J gene, CDR3 DNA, CDR3 protein. The D gene is left open where the match is weak. Clone size appears in some rows only: once, few, many, or a class for an expanded clone.

TRBV11-2	once	.	TRBJ2-3	TGTGCCAGCAGAAAGCAGGGCGCAGATACGCAGTATTTT	CASRKQGADTQYF
TRBV27	once	.	TRBJ1-5	TGTGCCAGCAGTTCAAACAGGGTTGGCAATCAGCCCCAGCATTTT	CASSSNRVGNQPQHF
TRBV11-2	once	TRBD1	TRBJ2-3	TGTGCCAGCAGCTTCGGGACAGGGACCGATACGCAGTATTTT	CASSFGTGTDTQYF
TRBV7-8	.	.	TRBJ1-5	TGTGCCAGCAGCCCCACGGGCAGGACTCCTGTATTTAGCAATCAGCCCCAGCATTTT	CASSPTGRTPVFSNQPQHF
TRBV30	.	TRBD1	TRBJ1-4	TGTGCCTGGAACCCTGGGACAGGGGGTTTGGTTGAAAAACTGTTTTTT	CAWNPGTGGLVEKLFF
TRBV18	.	TRBD1	TRBJ1-2	TGTGCCAGCTCAGTCGGACAGGGGGCCTATGGCTACACCTTC	CASSVGQGAYGYTF
TRBV28	.	.	TRBJ1-6	TGTGCCAGCAGCACGACAGTCAGCTCCTATAATTCACCCCTCCACTTT	CASSTTVSSYNSPLHF
TRBV15	once	.	TRBJ2-5	TGTGCCACCAGCAGACGAGTTAAGGAGCAAGAGACCCAGTACTTC	CATSRRVKEQETQYF
TRBV4-2	.	.	TRBJ1-3	TGTGCCAGCTCTCCAGGGTTCGGTGGAAACACCATATATTTT	CASSPGFGGNTIYF
TRBV6-5	.	TRBD1	TRBJ2-1	TGTGCCAGCAGTTTGGACAGGGTAATAAGTGAGCAGTTCTTC	CASSLDRVISEQFF
TRBV7-2	.	.	TRBJ2-5	TGTGCCAGCAGACCCAGCAACAGGCGAGAGACCCAGTACTTC	CASRPSNRRETQYF
TRBV27	.	TRBD1	TRBJ1-5	TGTGCCAGCAGTACCCTAGGGACAGGGGGCAGCAATCAGCCCCAGCATTTT	CASSTLGTGGSNQPQHF
TRBV19	.	TRBD1	TRBJ1-5	TGTGCCAGTAGTATGGGATTAGACAGGGTGGGCAATCAGCCCCAGCATTTT	CASSMGLDRVGNQPQHF
TRBV4-3	.	.	TRBJ1-3	TGCGCCAGCAGCCAAGACGCTACGGGGAGCTCTGGAAACACCATATATTTT	CASSQDATGSSGNTIYF
TRBV6-4	.	TRBD2	TRBJ2-1	TGTGCCAGCAACGGGGGGTGGGTTCACAATGAGCAGTTCTTC	CASNGGWVHNEQFF
TRBV7-2	.	TRBD2	TRBJ2-2	TGTGCCAGCAGCTGGGGGGGTGACGGGGAGCTGTTTTTT	CASSWGGDGELFF
TRBV7-6	.	.	TRBJ1-4	TGTGCCAGCAGCTCAGGGTCGTATCTACTTCGGGAAAAACTGTTTTTT	CASSSGSYLLREKLFF
TRBV11-2	.	TRBD1	TRBJ2-2	TGTGCCAGCAGCCATACAGGGGGTCCCACCGGGGAGCTGTTTTTT	CASSHTGGPTGELFF
TRBV30	.	TRBD1	TRBJ1-2	TGTGCCTGGAGCTCTTTAGACAGGGCTAACTATGGCTACACCTTC	CAWSSLDRANYGYTF
TRBV19	.	TRBD1	TRBJ2-7	TGTGCCAGTAGTATAGCTGACAGGGTGTACGAGCAGTACTTC	CASSIADRVYEQYF
TRBV30	.	TRBD1	TRBJ1-6	TGTGCCTGGAGTACTCGGCCTCGACAGGGTTACGGATCACCCCTCCACTTT	CAWSTRPRQGYGSPLHF
TRBV14	.	.	TRBJ1-3	TGTGCCAGCAGCCACATGGGAAACACCATATATTTT	CASSHMGNTIYF
TRBV6-5	.	.	TRBJ1-2	TGTGCCAGCAGCCCGCACGGGAACTATGGCTACACCTTC	CASSPHGNYGYTF
TRBV29-1	few	.	TRBJ1-1	TGCAGCGTTGTAAGAGGCTTTGATGAAGCTTTCTTT	CSVVRGFDEAFF
TRBV11-3	once	.	TRBJ1-5	TGTGCCAGCAGCTTTAGAGATCAGCCCCAGCATTTT	CASSFRDQPQHF
TRBV2	.	.	TRBJ2-2	TGTGCCAGCAGTGCAACACTACATGCGGGAAACACCGGGGAGCTGTTTTTT	CASSATLHAGNTGELFF
TRBV6-6	.	.	TRBJ2-1	TGTGCCAGCAGTTACTCGCTGGGCCTACGGTTCTTC	CASSYSLGLRFF
TRBV4-2	.	TRBD1	TRBJ1-5	TGTGCCAGCAGCCCTGGACAGGGGGCCGATAGCAATCAGCCCCAGCATTTT	CASSPGQGADSNQPQHF
TRBV4-1	.	.	TRBJ2-1	TGCGCCAGCAGCCAGCCACTTCTAGCGCCAACCAACAATGAGCAGTTCTTC	CASSQPLLAPTNNEQFF
TRBV6-6	.	.	TRBJ1-3	TGTGCCAGCAGTTACGACCTCCGGACATACGGAAACACCATATATTTT	CASSYDLRTYGNTIYF
TRBV28	.	TRBD1	TRBJ2-7	TGTGCCAGCAGCCCTCCCACAGGGGACTACGAGCAGTACTTC	CASSPPTGDYEQYF